A single T cell receptor beta chain is shown here with its context. The entry originates in a study of blood T cell repertoires in COVID-19. Across the whole study: There were acute and convalescent COVID-19 samples, and they came from the United States, Italy and Spain. Sources were T cells, B-cell-depleted T cells, or PBMCs; the material itself was cDNA or gDNA.

CDR3 length: 13 amino acids. Trimming removed 1 base from V and 7 bases from J, with 10 bases in between. Study processing details: It was from reference gene primer amplification that nucleated cell counts were estimated. Libraries were prepared by immunoSEQ multiplex PCR; TCRdb keeps only in-frame clonotypes and omits some of them. That table is the source of V, J and clone size, and D and trimming were worked out from the DNA. This table has over 20,000 clones, around 72% appearing once. This TCR came from a woman at least 80 years old with acute or convalescent COVID-19. The sequencing sample was made of peripheral blood. The chain has TRBV12-3 or TRBV12-4 and TRBJ1-1, with D unclear. CDR3 bases: TGTGCCAGCAGTTTAGTGACGGGAGGTGAAGCTTTCTTT. This gives the protein CASSLVTGGEAFF.